A selection of T cell receptor beta chains follows, all from one sample in a study of blood T cells in healthy people across ages. TCRdb reprocessed the 5' RACE reads with MiXCR, giving one entry per CDR3 protein. Among 1.5 million or so distinct CDR3 sequences, roughly 45% were seen once, and the ten largest hold roughly 8.2%. The sample taken for sequencing was blood. The receptors shown here come from a woman aged 18-29 years in good health. The CDR3 runs from the conserved cysteine through the conserved F or W. The D gene is left open where the match is weak. A clone size is listed for some rows: how often the clone was seen (once, few, many), or a class if it is expanded.

TRBJ1-6	TRBD1	TRBV7-9	few	TGTGCCAGCAGCTTAGTTGTTGGCAGGGGGCATTCACCCCTCCACTTT	CASSLVVGRGHSPLHF
TRBJ1-4	-	TRBV19	once	TGTGCCAGTAGTATCGTTTCCAGTGAAAAACTGTTTTTT	CASSIVSSEKLFF
TRBJ2-1	TRBD2	TRBV9	-	TGTGCCAGCAGCGTAGTTGCGGGAGGCCCCTACAATGAGCAGTTCTTC	CASSVVAGGPYNEQFF
TRBJ1-4	-	TRBV25-1	few	TGTGCCAGCAGTGCATCCCTCGGGAATGAAAAACTGTTTTTT	CASSASLGNEKLFF
TRBJ2-7	-	TRBV9	-	TGTACCAGCAGCGTAGATCCTAGCTCCTACGAGCAGTACTTC	CTSSVDPSSYEQYF
TRBJ1-1	TRBD1	TRBV12-3/TRBV12-4	-	TGTGCCAGCAGCCCCGGGACAGGGCGGACGAACACTGAAGCTTTCTTT	CASSPGTGRTNTEAFF
TRBJ1-5	-	TRBV27	-	TGTGCCAGCAGTTTATGGGTTCCCCTTAAGGATCAGCCCCAGCATTTT	CASSLWVPLKDQPQHF
TRBJ2-5	TRBD2	TRBV3-1	-	TGTGCCAGCCACCTGCGGGGGGGAAACCAAGAGACCCAGTACTTC	CASHLRGGNQETQYF
TRBJ2-7	-	TRBV3-1	-	TGTGCCAGCAGACACAAACGGAGTACGGTCGAGCAGTACTTC	CASRHKRSTVEQYF
TRBJ2-1	TRBD2	TRBV7-2	-	TGTGCCAGCAGCTCCCGTAGCGGGGGGGCCTACAATGAGCAGTTCTTC	CASSSRSGGAYNEQFF
TRBJ1-1	-	TRBV5-1	-	TGCGCCAGCAGCGCACAGGGCCCGAACAATGAAGCTTTCTTT	CASSAQGPNNEAFF
TRBJ2-1	TRBD1	TRBV7-9	-	TGTGCCAGCAGCTCCCCGGACAGGGGGCTGTATGAGCAGTTCTTC	CASSSPDRGLYEQFF